One TCR beta chain is described in this entry. This entry belongs to a study of spatial heterogeneity in lung cancer. TCRdb itself ran the 5' RACE reads through MiXCR, one entry per CDR3 protein. The sample contains 95,000 to 120,000 distinct CDR3 sequences, approximately 11% of which appear only once. This sample's time point: blood at routine non-recurrence follow-up after resection. This TCR was recovered from a female donor with early-stage non-small cell lung cancer. The sequenced sample was PBMCs, obtained at follow-up.

CDR3 coding DNA: TGTGCCAGCAGCGACAGGGGAACCTATGGCTACACCTTC. Protein product: CASSDRGTYGYTF. V and J are TRBV2 and TRBJ1-2, with TRBD1 matching over 8 bases. Germline assignment: CDR1 SNHLY and CDR2 FYNNEI. There are 13 residues in the CDR3. V dropped 6 bases and J dropped 4; count of bases not matched to a gene: 4.